The entry below gives a single T cell receptor beta chain sequence along with its context. Its matching antigen is unknown. This sample is drawn from a study of T cell responses to AZD1222 COVID-19 vaccine. Turning to the study itself: Second-dose intervals near 4 or 12 weeks were combined.

Study-wide points: Sampled repertoires all dated from after the peak T cell response.

TCRdb's copy holds only in-frame clones and misses some; the assay was immunoSEQ multiplex PCR. The sample has about 110,000 clones; around 84% are singletons. The CDR3 covers 15 residues. V was pared by 2 bases and J by 5 bases, with 4 bases of the junction left unmatched. Germline CDR1 MNHEY, CDR2 SVGEGT. The clonotype was recovered from an adult in good health. This specimen was peripheral blood, taken on day 0 of AZD1222 vaccination. This rearrangement joins TRBV6-2 or TRBV6-3 to TRBJ2-7, with TRBD1 matching over 12 bases. The CDR3 reads CASSYAGTGGDEQYF. CDR3 nucleotides: TGTGCCAGCAGTTACGCCGGGACAGGGGGCGACGAGCAGTACTTC.